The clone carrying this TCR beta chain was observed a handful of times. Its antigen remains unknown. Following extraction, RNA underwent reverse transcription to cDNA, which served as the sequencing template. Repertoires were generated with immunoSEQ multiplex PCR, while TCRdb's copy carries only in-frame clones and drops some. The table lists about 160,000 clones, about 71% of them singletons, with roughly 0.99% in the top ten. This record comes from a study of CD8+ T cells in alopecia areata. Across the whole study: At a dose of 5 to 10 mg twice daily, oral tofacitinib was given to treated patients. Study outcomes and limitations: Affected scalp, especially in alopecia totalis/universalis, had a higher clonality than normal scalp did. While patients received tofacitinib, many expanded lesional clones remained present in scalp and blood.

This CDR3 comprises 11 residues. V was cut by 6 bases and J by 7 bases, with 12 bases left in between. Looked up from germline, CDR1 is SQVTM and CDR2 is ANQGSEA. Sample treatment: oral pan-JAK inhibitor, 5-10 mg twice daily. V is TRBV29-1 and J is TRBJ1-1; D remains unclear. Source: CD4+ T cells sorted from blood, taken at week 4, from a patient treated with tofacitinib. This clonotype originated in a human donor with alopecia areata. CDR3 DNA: TGCAGCGTCGCCATGCAAGTTGAAGCTTTCTTT. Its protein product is CSVAMQVEAFF.